This TCR beta chain stems from a study of cytomegalovirus exposure and HLA in healthy donors. The PCR employed 60 Vbeta primers together with 13 Jbeta primers. This table comes from immunoSEQ multiplex PCR, and its TCRdb copy is limited to in-frame clones, with some not included. Of 150,000 or so clones in the sample, approximately 80% were seen once. Trimming took off 7 bases at V and 0 bases at J, with 10 bases between the two ends. Germline V gives CDR1 MNHNS, CDR2 SASEGT. This CDR3 contains 14 residues. V usage is TRBV6-1 and J usage is TRBJ1-5; D gene uncertain. The sequence was obtained from a man aged 50-60 years in good health and CMV-seronegative. The sequenced sample consisted of PBMCs. CDR3 sequence: CASTLEASNQPQHF. The CDR3 bases are TGTGCCAGCACTCTCGAGGCTAGCAATCAGCCCCAGCATTTT.